What follows are 25 T cell receptor beta chains derived from one specimen sequenced in a study of T cell changes during pregnancy in multiple sclerosis. Sequencing was performed with immunoSEQ multiplex PCR; in TCRdb, only in-frame clones are kept and a portion is missing. The sample has more than 55,000 clones, approximately 90% seen once. The input for sequencing was CD4+ T cells from peripheral blood mononuclear cells, taken in the third trimester of pregnancy. These receptors originate from a female donor with multiple sclerosis, enrolled in a pregnancy study.

This clone has just a few counts. The chain has TRBV10-3 and TRBJ1-2; D perhaps matches TRBD1 (5 bases). The CDR3 sequence is 13 residues long. Trimming pared 11 bases from V and 8 bases from J, leaving 21 bases between. CDR1 and CDR2 from the germline V gene are ENHRY and SYGVKD. The CDR3 sequence is CASSPGGRGGYTF. CDR3 bases: TGTGCCTCGTCCCCGGGGGGAAGGGGCGGCTACACCTTC.

The chain employs TRBV9 and TRBJ2-6; TRBD2 matches 9 bases. Germline-derived CDR1 and CDR2 are SGDLS and YYNGEE. After removal of 3 bases from V and 2 bases from J, the junction contained 3 bases not matched to a gene. This CDR3 is 16 amino acids long. CDR3 DNA sequence: TGTGCCAGCAGCGGCGGGGGGGCAGCTGGGGCCAACGTCCTGACTTTC. This gives the protein CASSGGGAAGANVLTF.

The CDR3 reads CSVQLVSYEQYF. The CDR3, as DNA: TGCAGCGTTCAACTAGTTTCCTACGAGCAGTACTTC. The chain combines TRBV29-1 with TRBJ2-7, with D possibly matching TRBD2 (5 bases). The V and J ends lost 5 bases and 1 base respectively, with 9 bases between them. The CDR3 has 12 residues. Germline V lookup: CDR1 SQVTM, CDR2 ANQGSEA.

V is TRBV6-5 and J is TRBJ1-2; D is undetermined. The ends were cut back, 5 bases at V and 4 bases at J, with 5 bases in the middle. The CDR3 extends over 11 amino acids. Per germline, CDR1 MNHEY and CDR2 SVGAGI. CDR3 in amino acids: CASSTGYGYTF. CDR3 coding DNA: TGTGCCAGCAGTACGGGCTATGGCTACACCTTC.

V is TRBV30 and J is TRBJ1-6; no clear D gene. The CDR3 has 13 amino acids. The V end lost 5 bases, the J end lost 2 bases, and 7 bases lay between the germline ends. Germline V lookup: CDR1 GTSNPN, CDR2 SVGIG (reference sequence). For the CDR3, the DNA is TGTGCCTGGGCGGGCACCTATAATTCACCCCTCCACTTT. Encoded protein: CAWAGTYNSPLHF.

The chain links TRBV5-1 to TRBJ2-6, with D unclear. The V gene lost 1 base and the J gene lost 0 bases, with 8 bases spanning the gap. Germline V gives CDR1 SGHRS, CDR2 YFSETQ. The CDR3 covers 16 residues. The CDR3 region has the DNA TGCGCCAGCAGCTTGTCCGTGAGCTCTGGGGCCAACGTCCTGACTTTC. Encoded protein: CASSLSVSSGANVLTF.

This rearrangement joins TRBV7-2 to TRBJ1-2, with unresolved D. Germline V CDR1 and CDR2: SGHTA, FQGNSA. Trimming shortened V by 3 bases and J by 9 bases, and 11 bases separated the two germline ends. The CDR3 consists of 12 residues. The CDR3 region is CASSLAGESYTF. The CDR3 nucleotides are TGTGCCAGCAGCTTGGCAGGCGAAAGCTACACCTTC.

V is TRBV5-1 and J is TRBJ1-2; TRBD1 matches at 7 bases. The V gene's germline CDR1 is SGHRS and CDR2 YFSETQ. V gave up 2 bases and J gave up 6 bases; unmatched junction bases: 7. The CDR3 spans 14 residues. The CDR3 is CASSLLQGKDGYTF. The CDR3 DNA follows: TGCGCCAGCAGCTTATTACAGGGGAAGGATGGCTACACCTTC. Combining the CDR3 with reference TRBV5-1 and TRBJ1-2 gives the whole variable domain KAGVTQTPRYLIKTRGQQVTLSCSPISGHRSVSWYQQTPGQGLQFLFEYFSETQRNKGNFPGRFSGRQFSNSRSEMNVSTLELGDSALYLCASSLLQGKDGYTFGSGTRLTVV.

This chain uses TRBV7-9 with TRBJ1-2, with 12 bases that match TRBD1. CDR1 is SEHNR and CDR2 is FQNEAQ in the germline V gene (reference sequence). The trim removed 11 bases at V and 7 bases at J, leaving 8 bases unmatched. CDR3 size: 13 residues. CDR3 amino acids: CAPGTGGALGYTF. CDR3 bases: TGTGCCCCGGGGACAGGGGGCGCCCTTGGCTACACCTTC.

The chain joins TRBV7-6 to TRBJ1-1; D is unresolved. CDR1 and CDR2 (germline): SGHVS, FNYEAQ. V lost 5 bases and J 11 bases, leaving 21 bases between the germline ends. The CDR3 has 14 amino acids. The CDR3 sequence is CASSPGEDWILAFF. The CDR3, as DNA: TGTGCCAGCAGCCCCGGGGAGGACTGGATTTTGGCTTTCTTT. The entire variable domain, with the rest obtained from reference TRBV7-6 and TRBJ1-1, is as follows: GAGVSQSPRYKVTKRGQDVALRCDPISGHVSLYWYRQALGQGPEFLTYFNYEAQQDKSGLPNDRFSAERPEGSISTLTIQRTEQRDSAMYRCASSPGEDWILAFFGQGTRLTVV.

The rearrangement links TRBV12-5 to TRBJ2-7; the D gene is possibly TRBD2 (5 bases). In germline, CDR1 is LGHNT, CDR2 FRNRAP. Deletions cut 2 bases from V and 2 bases from J, with 16 bases between. CDR3 length: 16 amino acids. CDR3 bases: TGTGCTAGTGGTTTGACACAGAAGGACTTAACCTACGAGCAGTACTTC. The encoded protein is CASGLTQKDLTYEQYF.

Only one count was recorded for this clone. This chain uses TRBV5-8 with TRBJ2-2; the D gene is possibly TRBD1 (5 bases). V was trimmed by 4 bases and J by 6 bases, leaving 19 bases between them. This CDR3 is built from 16 residues. CDR1 SGHTS and CDR2 YDEGEE come from the germline V gene. The CDR3 loop is CASSTGQGLLAGELFF. The CDR3 DNA reads as TGTGCCAGCAGCACCGGTCAGGGTCTCCTCGCCGGGGAGCTGTTTTTT.

DNA for the CDR3: TGTGCCAGCAGCTACAGGATAGGGTACGAGCAGTACTTC. Amino acid sequence: CASSYRIGYEQYF. The J gene is TRBJ2-7, the V gene TRBV4-2, with TRBD1 as a possible D gene (5 bases). The V gene's germline CDR1 is LGHNA and CDR2 YNFKEQ. This CDR3 comprises 13 residues. The ends were cut back, 5 bases at V and 4 bases at J, with 12 bases in the middle.

The chain recombines TRBV9 with TRBJ2-5, with D uncertain. Trimming shortened V by 4 bases and J by 4 bases, and 14 bases separated the two germline ends. CDR3 length: 14 residues. Germline V gives CDR1 SGDLS, CDR2 YYNGEE. DNA of the CDR3: TGTGCCAGCAGCTTCCAGGTCTACGGAGAGACCCAGTACTTC. Amino acids: CASSFQVYGETQYF.

The rearrangement links TRBV18 to TRBJ1-1; possibly TRBD1 for D (6 bases). The germline V and J ends were trimmed by 6 bases and 2 bases, with 16 bases remaining between them. Germline-derived CDR1 and CDR2 are KGHSH and LQKENI. The CDR3 loop spans 15 amino acids. This CDR3 is CASSLTLDSNTEAFF. DNA of the CDR3: TGTGCCAGCTCCCTTACCCTGGACAGCAACACTGAAGCTTTCTTT.

The CDR3 here is CASSYRRETDTQYF. The DNA of the CDR3 is TGTGCCAGCAGTTACCGCAGGGAAACAGATACGCAGTATTTT. The gene calls are TRBV6-5 and TRBJ2-3; TRBD1 is a possible D gene (5 bases). Germline loops: CDR1 MNHEY, CDR2 SVGAGI. CDR3 length: 14 residues. V was trimmed by 2 bases and J by 3 bases, leaving 9 bases between them.

This chain joins TRBV13 and TRBJ1-2; 7 positions match TRBD1. CDR1 and CDR2 (germline): PRHDT, FYEKMQ (reference sequence). The V and J ends lost 5 bases and 4 bases, in that order; junction bases with no gene match: 16. The CDR3 spans 17 residues. The CDR3 here is CASSPLLGPKGAYGYTF. In DNA form, the CDR3 reads TGTGCCAGCAGCCCCCTATTAGGACCCAAGGGGGCCTATGGCTACACCTTC.

The chain has TRBV19 and TRBJ1-5; unclear D gene. There are 13 residues in the CDR3. Germline V gene sequence: CDR1 LNHDA, CDR2 SQIVND (reference sequence). Trimming removed 10 bases from V and 1 base from J, with 11 bases in between. In nucleotides, the CDR3 is TGTGCCACCCGTATGCTAAGCAATCAGCCCCAGCATTTT. Its protein is CATRMLSNQPQHF.

The chain uses TRBV5-6 and TRBJ2-1, with TRBD1 identical over 7 bases. CDR3 length equals 14 residues. The germline V gene has CDR1 SGHDT and CDR2 YYEEEE. Germline trimming cut 2 bases from V and 4 bases from J; bases unmatched to any gene: 3. The CDR3 DNA sequence: TGTGCCAGCAGCTTATGGGACAGATACAATGAGCAGTTCTTC. This gives the protein CASSLWDRYNEQFF.

This clone has more than one count but fewer than ten. The chain couples TRBV19 to TRBJ2-7; D is ambiguous. Germline CDR1 LNHDA, CDR2 SQIVND (reference sequence). Trimming took 5 bases from V and 0 from J, leaving 11 bases between them. CDR3 size: 14 residues. This CDR3 reads CASSLQPSSYEQYF. As DNA, the CDR3 is TGTGCCAGTAGTCTCCAACCGAGCTCCTACGAGCAGTACTTC.

This clone was observed once. V is TRBV7-9 and J is TRBJ1-5, with no clear D. This CDR3 comprises 16 residues. Trimming removed 1 base from V and 2 bases from J, with 12 bases in between. Germline lookup yields CDR1 SEHNR and CDR2 FQNEAQ (reference sequence). CDR3 region: CASSLEFAVGNQPQHF. The CDR3 region has the DNA TGTGCCAGCAGCTTAGAGTTTGCAGTCGGCAATCAGCCCCAGCATTTT.

The chain recombines TRBV5-1 with TRBJ1-5, with a weak D call TRBD1 (6 bases). The CDR3 extends over 18 amino acids. Trimming cost V 4 bases and J 6 bases, with 26 bases left between them. Germline values: CDR1 SGHRS, CDR2 YFSETQ. The CDR3 sequence is CASSRTVSALRPVQPQHF. The CDR3 bases are TGCGCCAGCAGCCGGACAGTCTCCGCCCTTCGGCCGGTTCAGCCCCAGCATTTT.

In nucleotides, the CDR3 is TGTGCCAGCAGCTTAGCCGTCAACACCGGGGAGCTGTTTTTT. Translation: CASSLAVNTGELFF. V and J are TRBV7-9 and TRBJ2-2; D uncertain. This CDR3 is 14 amino acids long. Trimming removed 0 bases from V and 2 bases from J, with 4 bases in between. Germline V gives CDR1 SEHNR, CDR2 FQNEAQ (reference sequence). Variable domain in full (rest from reference TRBV7-9 and TRBJ2-2): DTGVSQNPRHKITKRGQNVTFRCDPISEHNRLYWYRQTLGQGPEFLTYFQNEAQLEKSRLLSDRFSAERPKGSFSTLEIQRTEQGDSAMYLCASSLAVNTGELFFGEGSRLTVL.

This clone has a single count. The chain joins TRBV7-2 to TRBJ1-1; a weak D match, TRBD1 (5 bases). This CDR3 is 14 amino acids long. Trimming took off 3 bases at V and 1 base at J, with 9 bases between the two ends. The germline V gene has CDR1 SGHTA and CDR2 FQGNSA. The CDR3 reads CASSFDRQNTEAFF. DNA for the CDR3: TGTGCCAGCAGCTTTGACAGACAGAACACTGAAGCTTTCTTT.

CDR3 DNA sequence: TGTGCCAGCAGCATCCACTCTAGCGGTGCGGGGGATACGCAGTATTTT. This gives the protein CASSIHSSGAGDTQYF. The chain carries TRBV7-2 and TRBJ2-3; 7 bases agree with TRBD2. Trimming at V came to 5 bases and at J to 6 bases, leaving 14 bases not matched to a gene. The CDR3 contains 16 residues. Germline CDR1 SGHTA, CDR2 FQGNSA.